One and the same sample provided the 30 T cell receptor beta chains below, sequenced in a study of blood T cell repertoires in COVID-19. Here immunoSEQ multiplex PCR was the method, and the copy in TCRdb shows in-frame clones only, minus some. The table lists around 360,000 clones, roughly 90% of them singletons. The sample taken for sequencing was PBMCs or T cells enriched from blood (not recorded which). These receptors came from a woman under 40 who had recovered from COVID-19.

This sequence joins TRBV6-5 and TRBJ2-1; the match to TRBD2 covers 11 bases. This CDR3 region has 15 residues. V was pared by 6 bases and J by 3 bases, with 4 bases of the junction left unmatched. In germline, CDR1 is MNHEY, CDR2 SVGAGI. The CDR3 sequence: CASSRGLADYNEQFF. The DNA of the CDR3 is TGTGCCAGCAGCCGGGGACTAGCGGACTACAATGAGCAGTTCTTC.

V usage is TRBV30 and J usage is TRBJ2-3; TRBD2 matches at 11 bases. V was clipped by 7 bases and J by 0 bases; unmatched bases: 9. The germline CDR1 and CDR2 sequences are GTSNPN and SVGIG (reference sequence). The CDR3 runs 16 residues. The CDR3 region has the DNA TGTGCCTACGACCTTAGCGGGAGGGCTAGCACAGATACGCAGTATTTT. This encodes CAYDLSGRASTDTQYF.

This chain joins TRBV30 and TRBJ2-7; D possibly corresponds to TRBD2 (6 bases). V was pared by 4 bases and J by 1 base, with 8 bases between. In germline, CDR1 is GTSNPN, CDR2 SVGIG (reference sequence). The CDR3 runs to 12 residues. CDR3 nucleotides: TGTGCCTGGATGGGGGGATCCTACGAGCAGTACTTC. Translation: CAWMGGSYEQYF.

V gene TRBV28 combines with J gene TRBJ1-6; possibly TRBD1 for D (5 bases). The CDR3 extends over 18 amino acids. Trimming shortened V by 5 bases and J by 0 bases, and 17 bases separated the two germline ends. The germline gives CDR1 MDHEN, CDR2 SYDVKM. This CDR3 is CASSVSGHGASYNSPLHF. In DNA form, the CDR3 reads TGTGCCAGCAGTGTATCCGGACATGGGGCCTCCTATAATTCACCCCTCCACTTT.

The V call is TRBV28, the J call TRBJ2-7; 11 nucleotides match TRBD2. J gave up 3 bases and V 11 bases, and 15 bases lay outside the gene matches. CDR1 and CDR2 (germline): MDHEN, SYDVKM. The CDR3 is made up of 16 amino acids. The DNA for the CDR3 is TGTGCCTCGGGACCACATGGGACTAGCGGTAACTACGAGCAGTACTTC. This gives the protein CASGPHGTSGNYEQYF. Full variable domain (rest looked up from reference TRBV28 and TRBJ2-7): DVKVTQSSRYLVKRTGEKVFLECVQDMDHENMFWYRQDPGLGLRLIYFSYDVKMKEKGDIPEGYSVSREKKERFSLILESASTNQTSMYLCASGPHGTSGNYEQYFGPGTRLTVT.

The gene calls are TRBV27 and TRBJ1-2; the match to TRBD1 covers 8 bases. There are 14 residues in the CDR3. J lost 8 bases, V lost 0 bases, and 5 bases had no gene match. Germline loops: CDR1 MNHEY, CDR2 SMNVEV (reference sequence). This chain's CDR3 is CASSLSRTGQGYTF. CDR3 sequence (DNA): TGTGCCAGCAGTTTATCCCGGACAGGGCAAGGCTACACCTTC.

This clone was observed once. This sequence joins TRBV7-9 and TRBJ1-5; maybe TRBD1 (5 bases). Germline CDR1 SEHNR, CDR2 FQNEAQ (reference sequence). V lost 4 bases and J 7 bases, leaving 11 bases between the germline ends. CDR3 length equals 13 residues. This chain's CDR3 is CASSSQGGQPQHF. The CDR3 DNA reads as TGTGCCAGCAGCTCCCAGGGAGGGCAGCCCCAGCATTTT.

This rearrangement joins TRBV5-1 to TRBJ2-2; 11 bases map to TRBD2. Germline lookup yields CDR1 SGHRS and CDR2 YFSETQ. V lost 2 bases to trimming and J lost 0 bases; unmatched junction nucleotides: 0. The CDR3 has 16 amino acids. Here the CDR3 reads CASSFSGRANTGELFF. The CDR3 region has the DNA TGCGCCAGCAGCTTTAGCGGGAGGGCGAACACCGGGGAGCTGTTTTTT.

This clone was recorded only once. The chain has TRBV4-2 and TRBJ2-7; D is possibly TRBD1 (6 bases). Germline CDR1 LGHNA, CDR2 YNFKEQ. V lost 4 bases and J 4 bases, leaving 23 bases between the germline ends. The CDR3 is made up of 17 amino acids. For the CDR3, the DNA is TGTGCCAGCAGCCTTGGCAGGGGCCAGTACCAGGGATACGAGCAGTACTTC. This gives the protein CASSLGRGQYQGYEQYF.

The chain combines TRBV15 with TRBJ1-2, with 8 bases matching TRBD1. From germline, CDR1 is LNHNV and CDR2 YYDKDF (reference sequence). CDR3 length: 16 amino acids. V gave up 5 bases and J gave up 2 bases; unmatched junction bases: 10. In DNA form, the CDR3 reads TGTGCCACCAGCGGGGCCGGGACAGGAGGGAACTATGGCTACACCTTC. Its translation is CATSGAGTGGNYGYTF.

The chain links TRBV9 to TRBJ2-5; 10 bases match TRBD2. V lost 4 bases to trimming and J lost 2 bases; unmatched junction nucleotides: 8. The CDR3 is made up of 16 amino acids. Germline V gives CDR1 SGDLS, CDR2 YYNGEE. The CDR3: CASSPVAGGPQETQYF. As DNA, the CDR3 is TGTGCCAGCAGCCCAGTAGCGGGGGGCCCTCAAGAGACCCAGTACTTC.

V usage is TRBV18 and J usage is TRBJ2-7; 9 nucleotides align to TRBD2. V shed 4 bases and J 6 bases; nucleotides not matched to a gene: 4. The germline V gene has CDR1 KGHSH and CDR2 LQKENI. The CDR3 sequence is 13 residues long. In DNA form, the CDR3 reads TGTGCCAGCTCACGAGGGACTAGCCGCGAGCAGTACTTC. This encodes CASSRGTSREQYF.

The CDR3 nucleotides are TGCGCCAGCAGCTTGTATGGAGGGCGGGAGGAATATAATTCACCCCTCCACTTT. Its protein is CASSLYGGREEYNSPLHF. J is TRBJ1-6 and V is TRBV5-1; D is undetermined. The CDR3 has 18 amino acids. CDR1 SGHRS and CDR2 YFSETQ come from the germline V gene. The V end was cut by 1 base, the J end by 4 bases, with 18 bases between.

J is TRBJ1-1 and V is TRBV19; 10 bases fit TRBD1. The CDR3 runs 15 residues. Per germline, CDR1 LNHDA and CDR2 SQIVND (reference sequence). V was clipped by 10 bases and J by 2 bases; unmatched bases: 10. The CDR3 DNA reads as TGTGCCACCCTAGGGACAGGGGACCCCAACACTGAAGCTTTCTTT. Protein: CATLGTGDPNTEAFF.

This clone turned up a few times. The chain joins TRBV28 to TRBJ1-6; no firm D call. Trimming left V 3 bases short and J 7 bases short, with 7 bases between. The length of the CDR3 is 13 residues. CDR1 is MDHEN and CDR2 is SYDVKM in the germline V gene. The CDR3: CASSFSPNSPLHF. As DNA, the CDR3 is TGTGCCAGCAGTTTTTCCCCAAATTCACCCCTCCACTTT.

This clone has only one observation. The chain joins TRBV18 to TRBJ1-1; weak D call: TRBD1 (5 bases). The CDR3 loop spans 15 amino acids. CDR1 is KGHSH and CDR2 is LQKENI in the germline V gene. Trimming cost V 3 bases and J 1 base, with 12 bases left between them. CDR3 amino acids: CASSPRQGGNTEAFF. CDR3 bases: TGTGCCAGCTCACCTCGCCAGGGAGGGAACACTGAAGCTTTCTTT. Complete variable domain (other parts from reference TRBV18 and TRBJ1-1): NAGVMQNPRHLVRRRGQEARLRCSPMKGHSHVYWYRQLPEEGLKFMVYLQKENIIDESGMPKERFSAEFPKEGPSILRIQQVVRGDSAAYFCASSPRQGGNTEAFFGQGTRLTVV.

The genes are TRBV5-1 and TRBJ1-4, with 7 bases lining up with TRBD1. In germline, CDR1 is SGHRS, CDR2 YFSETQ. V lost 6 bases, J lost 7 bases, and 9 bases stayed unmatched. This CDR3 has 14 residues. CDR3 residues: CASTRAPGGEKLFF. The CDR3 DNA follows: TGCGCCAGCACCAGGGCTCCAGGGGGTGAAAAACTGTTTTTT.

The chain has TRBV19 and TRBJ1-4; no clear D. The ends were cut back, 7 bases at V and 0 bases at J, with 15 bases in the middle. This CDR3 is 16 amino acids long. Germline-derived CDR1 and CDR2 are LNHDA and SQIVND (reference sequence). The CDR3 protein is CASISELGATNEKLFF. In nucleotides, the CDR3 is TGTGCCAGTATCTCAGAGTTGGGCGCAACTAATGAAAAACTGTTTTTT.

The V gene is TRBV19, the J gene TRBJ2-1; TRBD2 aligns across 11 bases. Germline CDR1 reads LNHDA; CDR2 reads SQIVND (reference sequence). The CDR3 consists of 16 residues. After removal of 5 bases from V and 7 bases from J, the junction contained 10 bases not matched to a gene. The CDR3 loop reads CASSSISGRAGNEQFF. DNA for the CDR3: TGTGCCAGTAGTTCCATTAGCGGGAGGGCCGGGAATGAGCAGTTCTTC.

The V gene is TRBV28, the J gene TRBJ2-5, with D tentatively TRBD2 (6 bases). CDR3 length: 15 amino acids. V dropped 5 bases and J dropped 2 bases, with 15 bases sitting between them. From germline, CDR1 is MDHEN and CDR2 SYDVKM. The CDR3 region is CASSGAGTSQETQYF. Written as DNA, the CDR3 is TGTGCCAGCAGTGGGGCCGGGACTTCTCAAGAGACCCAGTACTTC.

The CDR3 DNA is TGTGCCAGCAGCGTAGATTGGTACCGAGAAAACATTCAGTACTTC. Protein: CASSVDWYRENIQYF. The rearrangement joins TRBV9 to TRBJ2-4; D not resolved. The V gene lost 0 bases and the J gene lost 5 bases, with 12 bases spanning the gap. From germline, CDR1 is SGDLS and CDR2 YYNGEE. CDR3 size: 15 residues.

V and J are TRBV29-1 and TRBJ2-7; D might be TRBD1 (6 bases). CDR3 size: 13 residues. V was pared by 3 bases and J by 5 bases, with 14 bases between. Germline V gene sequence: CDR1 SQVTM, CDR2 ANQGSEA. The CDR3 sequence is CSVDVGRGDEQYF. DNA of the CDR3: TGCAGCGTTGATGTAGGCAGGGGCGACGAGCAGTACTTC.

J is TRBJ2-7 and V is TRBV30; D is uncertain. This CDR3 has 12 amino acids. Germline CDR1 reads GTSNPN; CDR2 reads SVGIG (reference sequence). Trimming pared 0 bases from V and 6 bases from J, leaving 9 bases between. CDR3 DNA sequence: TGTGCCTGGAGTGTGGGTGACATCGAGCAGTACTTC. This encodes CAWSVGDIEQYF.

The J gene is TRBJ1-1, the V gene TRBV11-2; TRBD1 might be the D (5 bases). V was trimmed by 1 base and J by 3 bases, leaving 9 bases between them. The CDR3 spans 14 residues. The germline gives CDR1 SGHAT, CDR2 FQNNGV. Here the CDR3 DNA reads TGTGCCAGCAGCTTAGTTGGAGGGGACACTGAAGCTTTCTTT. This gives the protein CASSLVGGDTEAFF.

The J gene is TRBJ2-2, the V gene TRBV7-8; the D is unclear. The CDR3 totals 14 residues. Looked up from germline, CDR1 is SGHVS and CDR2 is FQNEAQ. The ends were cut back, 1 base at V and 4 bases at J, with 7 bases in the middle. CDR3 sequence (DNA): TGTGCCAGCAGCTTAGTAGAAGCCACCGGGGAGCTGTTTTTT. This translates into CASSLVEATGELFF.

This chain links TRBV5-1 with TRBJ2-1; D may be TRBD1 (6 bases). Germline CDR1 is SGHRS and CDR2 is YFSETQ. Trimming shortened V by 6 bases and J by 5 bases, and 21 bases separated the two germline ends. This CDR3 has 16 residues. The CDR3 DNA is TGCGCCAGCAACCCCACCGGGACACTCCTAGACAATGAGCAGTTCTTC. Amino acid sequence: CASNPTGTLLDNEQFF.

The chain has TRBV19 and TRBJ1-2; weak D call: TRBD1 (6 bases). V gave up 6 bases and J gave up 1 base, with 27 bases separating them. The CDR3 runs 19 residues. Germline V gene lookup returns CDR1 LNHDA and CDR2 SQIVND (reference sequence). CDR3 sequence (DNA): TGTGCCAGTAGCAAATCTGGAATCCGGGACACGCAAAATAACTATGGCTACACCTTC. Amino acid sequence: CASSKSGIRDTQNNYGYTF. Full variable domain (rest looked up from reference TRBV19 and TRBJ1-2): DGGITQSPKYLFRKEGQNVTLSCEQNLNHDAMYWYRQDPGQGLRLIYYSQIVNDFQKGDIAEGYSVSREKKESFPLTVTSAQKNPTAFYLCASSKSGIRDTQNNYGYTFGSGTRLTVV.

The chain recombines TRBV27 with TRBJ2-5; TRBD1 might be the D (6 bases). CDR3 size: 14 residues. Germline CDR1 MNHEY, CDR2 SMNVEV (reference sequence). The V end was cut by 5 bases, the J end by 5 bases, with 15 bases between. The CDR3: CASSVDRSQETQYF. The CDR3 DNA is TGTGCCAGCAGTGTCGACAGGTCTCAGGAGACCCAGTACTTC.

The chain is built from TRBV11-2 and TRBJ2-7; TRBD1 might be the D (6 bases). Deletions cut 5 bases from V and 0 bases from J, with 23 bases between. Germline lookup yields CDR1 SGHAT and CDR2 FQNNGV. This CDR3 has 18 residues. As DNA, the CDR3 is TGTGCCAGCAGCCCCACCCACGCAGGGGCCCTAAGCTCCTACGAGCAGTACTTC. Protein: CASSPTHAGALSSYEQYF.

The rearrangement joins TRBV10-2 to TRBJ1-1; 7 positions agree with TRBD1. V lost 3 bases to trimming and J lost 10 bases; unmatched junction nucleotides: 8. CDR1 is WSHSY, CDR2 SAAADI, per germline. The CDR3 sequence is 13 residues long. The CDR3: CASSDIMRGRAFF. The CDR3 region has the DNA TGCGCCAGCAGTGATATTATGAGGGGGCGAGCTTTCTTT.